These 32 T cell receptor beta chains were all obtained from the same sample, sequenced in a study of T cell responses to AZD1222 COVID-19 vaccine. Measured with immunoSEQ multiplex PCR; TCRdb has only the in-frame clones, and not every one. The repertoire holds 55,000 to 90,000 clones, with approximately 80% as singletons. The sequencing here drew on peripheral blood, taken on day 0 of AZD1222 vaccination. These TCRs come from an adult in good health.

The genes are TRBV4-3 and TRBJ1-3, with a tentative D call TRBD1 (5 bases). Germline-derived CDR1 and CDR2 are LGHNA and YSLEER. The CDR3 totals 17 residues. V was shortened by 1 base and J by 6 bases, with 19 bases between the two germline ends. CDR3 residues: CASSQAARGYLQNTIYF. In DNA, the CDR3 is TGCGCCAGCAGCCAAGCAGCACGGGGGTATCTTCAAAACACCATATATTTT.

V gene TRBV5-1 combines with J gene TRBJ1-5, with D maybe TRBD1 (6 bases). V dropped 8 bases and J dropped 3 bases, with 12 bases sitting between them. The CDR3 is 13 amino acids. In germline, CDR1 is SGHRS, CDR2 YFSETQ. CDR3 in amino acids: CASSRGPNQPQHF. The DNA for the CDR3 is TGCGCCAGTAGCAGGGGTCCCAATCAGCCCCAGCATTTT.

The CDR3: CASSPRVASGGLTGELFF. In nucleotides, the CDR3 is TGCGCCAGCAGCCCAAGGGTGGCGAGCGGGGGCTTAACCGGGGAGCTGTTTTTT. The chain joins TRBV4-3 to TRBJ2-2; 8 nucleotides match TRBD2. V lost 4 bases to trimming and J lost 5 bases; unmatched junction nucleotides: 15. The CDR3 is made up of 18 amino acids. Looked up from germline, CDR1 is LGHNA and CDR2 is YSLEER.

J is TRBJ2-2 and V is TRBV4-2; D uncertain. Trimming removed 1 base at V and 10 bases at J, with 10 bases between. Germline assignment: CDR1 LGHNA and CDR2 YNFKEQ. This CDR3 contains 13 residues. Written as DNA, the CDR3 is TGTGCCAGCAGCCAAGTTTCCGCATCGGAGCTGTTTTTT. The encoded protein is CASSQVSASELFF.

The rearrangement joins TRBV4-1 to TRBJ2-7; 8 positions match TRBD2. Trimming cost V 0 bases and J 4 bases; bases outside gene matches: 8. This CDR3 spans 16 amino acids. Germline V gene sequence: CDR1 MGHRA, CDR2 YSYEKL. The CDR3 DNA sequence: TGCGCCAGCAGCCAAGACTTCGGGAGGGGGGCTTACGAGCAGTACTTC. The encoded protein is CASSQDFGRGAYEQYF.

In DNA, the CDR3 is TGTGCCTGGACGGACTCTGGAAACACCATATATTTT. It codes for CAWTDSGNTIYF. The V and J genes are TRBV30 and TRBJ1-3, with D uncertain. The V end lost 4 bases, the J end lost 0 bases, and 4 bases lay between the germline ends. The CDR3 is 12 residues long. Germline CDR1 is GTSNPN and CDR2 is SVGIG (reference sequence).

The CDR3 DNA reads as TGCACCAGCAGCCCCCCATCGACTAGCGAAGGTTGTAATTACACCGGGGAGCTGTTTTTT. Translating it yields CTSSPPSTSEGCNYTGELFF. V usage is TRBV1 and J usage is TRBJ2-2; the table's TRBD2 call for D was not verified on the DNA. TRBV1 has pseudogene status. This CDR3 region has 20 residues.

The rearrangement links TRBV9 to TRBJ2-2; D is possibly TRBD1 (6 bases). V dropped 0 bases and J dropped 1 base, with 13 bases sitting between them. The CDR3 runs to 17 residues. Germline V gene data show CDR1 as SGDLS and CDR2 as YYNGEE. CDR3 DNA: TGTGCCAGCAGCGTAGTCATTGGGGGCTGGAACACCGGGGAGCTGTTTTTT. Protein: CASSVVIGGWNTGELFF.

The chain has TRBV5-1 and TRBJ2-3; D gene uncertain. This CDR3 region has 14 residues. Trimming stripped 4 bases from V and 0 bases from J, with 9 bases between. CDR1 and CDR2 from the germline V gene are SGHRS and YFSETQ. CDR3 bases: TGCGCCAGCAGCAGATGGACGAGCACAGATACGCAGTATTTT. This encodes CASSRWTSTDTQYF.

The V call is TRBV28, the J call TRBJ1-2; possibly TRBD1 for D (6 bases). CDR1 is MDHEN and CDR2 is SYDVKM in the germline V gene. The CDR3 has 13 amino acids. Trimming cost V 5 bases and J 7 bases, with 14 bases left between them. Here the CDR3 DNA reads TGTGCCAGCAGTGATACAGGGTACGGTGGCTACACCTTC. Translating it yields CASSDTGYGGYTF.

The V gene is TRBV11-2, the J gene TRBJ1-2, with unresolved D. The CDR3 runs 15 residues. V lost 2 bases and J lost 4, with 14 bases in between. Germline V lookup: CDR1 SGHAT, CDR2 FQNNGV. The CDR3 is CASSLPLSGSYGYTF. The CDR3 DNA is TGTGCCAGCAGCTTACCCCTAAGCGGATCCTATGGCTACACCTTC.

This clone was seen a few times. CDR3 nucleotide sequence: TGCGCCAGCAGAGGACAGCCTTCGGGCACTGAAGCTTTCTTT. Amino acids: CASRGQPSGTEAFF. This chain uses TRBV5-1 with TRBJ1-1; TRBD1 is a possible D gene (6 bases). This CDR3 is built from 14 residues. V was cut by 5 bases and J by 4 bases, with 15 bases left in between. Germline CDR1 SGHRS, CDR2 YFSETQ.

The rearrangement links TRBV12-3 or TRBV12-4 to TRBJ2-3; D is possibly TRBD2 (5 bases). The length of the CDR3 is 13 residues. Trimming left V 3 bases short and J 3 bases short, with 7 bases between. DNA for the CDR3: TGTGCCAGCAGTTTTGAGGGAACAGATACGCAGTATTTT. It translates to CASSFEGTDTQYF.

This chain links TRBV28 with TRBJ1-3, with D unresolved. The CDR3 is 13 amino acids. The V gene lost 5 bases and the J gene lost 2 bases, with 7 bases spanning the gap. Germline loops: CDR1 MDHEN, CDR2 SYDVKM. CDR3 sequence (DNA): TGTGCCAGCAGTGGCAGAGCTGGAAACACCATATATTTT. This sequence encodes CASSGRAGNTIYF.

The CDR3 DNA sequence: TGTGCCAGTAGTATAGTTGGGACAGGGGAGCAGTACTTC. Amino acids: CASSIVGTGEQYF. The chain is built from TRBV19 and TRBJ2-7; 9 bases are a match to TRBD1. The J segment lost 7 bases and the V segment lost 1 base, leaving 2 bases of the junction unmatched. The CDR3 extends over 13 amino acids. Germline V CDR1 and CDR2: LNHDA, SQIVND (reference sequence).

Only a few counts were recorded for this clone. The CDR3 DNA is TGTGCCAGCAGCTCGGGACAGGGGTTACGACAGCCCCAGCATTTT. Its translation is CASSSGQGLRQPQHF. The chain couples TRBV3-1 (or the pseudogene TRBV3-2) to TRBJ1-5, with 10 positions matching TRBD1. Looked up from germline, CDR1 is LGHDT and CDR2 is YNNKEL (reference sequence). V lost 5 bases to trimming and J lost 7 bases; unmatched junction nucleotides: 8. The CDR3 runs to 15 residues.

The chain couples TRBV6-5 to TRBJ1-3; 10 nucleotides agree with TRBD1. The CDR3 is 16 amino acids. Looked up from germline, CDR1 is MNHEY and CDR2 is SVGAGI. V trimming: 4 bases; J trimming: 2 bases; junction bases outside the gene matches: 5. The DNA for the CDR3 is TGTGCCAGCAGTTCCCCGGGGACAGGGGCTGGAAACACCATATATTTT. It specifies CASSSPGTGAGNTIYF.

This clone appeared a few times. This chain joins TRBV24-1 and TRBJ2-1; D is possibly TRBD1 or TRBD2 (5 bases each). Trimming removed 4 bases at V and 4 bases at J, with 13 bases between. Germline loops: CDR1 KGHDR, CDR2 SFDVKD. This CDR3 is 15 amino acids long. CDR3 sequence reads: CATSDPLGEYNEQFF. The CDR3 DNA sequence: TGTGCCACCAGTGACCCTTTGGGGGAGTACAATGAGCAGTTCTTC.

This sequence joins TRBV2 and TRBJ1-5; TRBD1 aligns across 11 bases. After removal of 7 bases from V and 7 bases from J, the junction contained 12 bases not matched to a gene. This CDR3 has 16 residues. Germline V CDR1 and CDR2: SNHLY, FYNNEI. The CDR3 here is CASKDLGQGAYQPQHF. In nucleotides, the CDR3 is TGTGCCAGCAAAGATCTCGGACAGGGGGCTTACCAGCCCCAGCATTTT.

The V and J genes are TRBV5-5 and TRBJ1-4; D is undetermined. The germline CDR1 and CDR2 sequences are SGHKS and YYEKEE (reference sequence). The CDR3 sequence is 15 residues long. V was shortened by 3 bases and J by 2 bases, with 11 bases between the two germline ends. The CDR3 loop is CASSSNALTNEKLFF. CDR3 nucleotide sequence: TGTGCCAGCAGCTCCAATGCTCTGACTAATGAAAAACTGTTTTTT. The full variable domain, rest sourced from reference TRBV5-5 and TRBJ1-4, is DAGVTQSPTHLIKTRGQQVTLRCSPISGHKSVSWYQQVLGQGPQFIFQYYEKEERGRGNFPDRFSARQFPNYSSELNVNALLLGDSALYLCASSSNALTNEKLFFGSGTQLSVL.

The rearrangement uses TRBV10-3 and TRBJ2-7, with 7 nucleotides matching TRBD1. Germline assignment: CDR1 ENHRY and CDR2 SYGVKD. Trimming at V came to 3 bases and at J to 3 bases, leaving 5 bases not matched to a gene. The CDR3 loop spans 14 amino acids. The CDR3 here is CAISEGTDYYEQYF. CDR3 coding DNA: TGTGCCATCAGTGAAGGGACAGACTACTACGAGCAGTACTTC.

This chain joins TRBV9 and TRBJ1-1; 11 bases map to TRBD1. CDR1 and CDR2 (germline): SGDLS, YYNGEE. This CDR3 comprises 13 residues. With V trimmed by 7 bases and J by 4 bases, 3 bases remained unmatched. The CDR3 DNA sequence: TGTGCCAGCCTCGGGACAGGGGGCACTGAAGCTTTCTTT. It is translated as CASLGTGGTEAFF. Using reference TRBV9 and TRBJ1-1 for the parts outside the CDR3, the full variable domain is DSGVTQTPKHLITATGQRVTLRCSPRSGDLSVYWYQQSLDQGLQFLIQYYNGEERAKGNILERFSAQQFPDLHSELNLSSLELGDSALYFCASLGTGGTEAFFGQGTRLTVV.

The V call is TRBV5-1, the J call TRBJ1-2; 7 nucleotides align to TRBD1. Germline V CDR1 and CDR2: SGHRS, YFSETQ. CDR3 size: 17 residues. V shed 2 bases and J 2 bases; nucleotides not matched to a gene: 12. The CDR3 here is CASSLRQGDTINYGYTF. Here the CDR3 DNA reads TGCGCCAGCAGCTTACGACAGGGAGATACAATCAACTATGGCTACACCTTC.

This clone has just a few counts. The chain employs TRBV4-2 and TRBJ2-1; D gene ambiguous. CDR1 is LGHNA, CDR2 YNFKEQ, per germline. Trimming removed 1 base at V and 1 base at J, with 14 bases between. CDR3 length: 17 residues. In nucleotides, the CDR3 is TGTGCCAGCAGCCAAGTTCAACAGATACCTTCCTACAATGAGCAGTTCTTC. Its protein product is CASSQVQQIPSYNEQFF.

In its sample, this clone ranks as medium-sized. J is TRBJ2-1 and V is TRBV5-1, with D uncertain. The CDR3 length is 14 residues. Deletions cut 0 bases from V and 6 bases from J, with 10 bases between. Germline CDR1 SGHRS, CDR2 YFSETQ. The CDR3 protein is CASSLGRRSNEQFF. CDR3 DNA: TGCGCCAGCAGCTTGGGCCGGCGGTCCAATGAGCAGTTCTTC.

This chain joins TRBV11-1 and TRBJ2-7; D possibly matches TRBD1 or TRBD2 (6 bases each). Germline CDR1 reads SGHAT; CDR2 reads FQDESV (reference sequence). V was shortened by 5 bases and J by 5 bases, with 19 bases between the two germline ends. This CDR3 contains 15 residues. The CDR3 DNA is TGTGCCAGCAGCCCCGGGGGCAGTCCCAGGGACGAGCAGTACTTC. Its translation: CASSPGGSPRDEQYF.

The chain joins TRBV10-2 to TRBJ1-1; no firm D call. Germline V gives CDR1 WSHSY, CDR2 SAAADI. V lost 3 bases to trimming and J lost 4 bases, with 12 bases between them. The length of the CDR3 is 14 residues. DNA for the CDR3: TGCGCCAGCAGTGAAGTCAGGTGGAGCACTGAAGCTTTCTTT. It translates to CASSEVRWSTEAFF.

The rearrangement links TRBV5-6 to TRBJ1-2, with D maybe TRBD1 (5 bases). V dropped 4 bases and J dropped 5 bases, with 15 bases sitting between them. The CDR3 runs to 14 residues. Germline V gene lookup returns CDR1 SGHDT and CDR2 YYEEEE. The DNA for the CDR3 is TGTGCCAGCAGCGCTCCCGGGACGGGTTATGGCTACACCTTC. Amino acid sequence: CASSAPGTGYGYTF.

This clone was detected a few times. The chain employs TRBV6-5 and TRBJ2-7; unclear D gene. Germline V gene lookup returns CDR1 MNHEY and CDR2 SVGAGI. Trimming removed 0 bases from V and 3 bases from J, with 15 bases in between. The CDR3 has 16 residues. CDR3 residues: CASSYSFAGALYEQYF. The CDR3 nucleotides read TGTGCCAGCAGTTACTCGTTTGCAGGAGCCCTCTACGAGCAGTACTTC.

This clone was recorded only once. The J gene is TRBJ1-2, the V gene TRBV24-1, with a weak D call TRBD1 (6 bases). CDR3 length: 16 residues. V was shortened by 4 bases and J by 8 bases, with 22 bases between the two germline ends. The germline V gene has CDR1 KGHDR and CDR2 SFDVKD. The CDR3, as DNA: TGTGCCACCAGTGACGCGTCCCGGGACATCGGTGGGGGCTACACCTTC. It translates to CATSDASRDIGGGYTF.

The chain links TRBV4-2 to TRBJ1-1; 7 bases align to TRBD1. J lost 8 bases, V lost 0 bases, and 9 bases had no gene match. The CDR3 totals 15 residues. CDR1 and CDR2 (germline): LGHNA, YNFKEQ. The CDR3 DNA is TGTGCCAGCAGCCAAGATGAGGCAGGGGGGAGGGAAGCTTTCTTT. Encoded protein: CASSQDEAGGREAFF.

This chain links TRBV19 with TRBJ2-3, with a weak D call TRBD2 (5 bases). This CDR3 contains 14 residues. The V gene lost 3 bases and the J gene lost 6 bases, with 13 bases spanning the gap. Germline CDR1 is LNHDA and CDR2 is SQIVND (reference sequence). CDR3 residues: CASSIGSRGDTQYF. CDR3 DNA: TGTGCCAGTAGTATTGGCTCCCGGGGTGATACGCAGTATTTT.